This entry lists 32 T cell receptor beta chains sequenced from one sample in a study of shared clonotypes between healthy human individuals. As defined, naive CD8 cells were CD45RO-negative and positively selected for CCR7, with terminally differentiated effector memory CD45RA+ cells excluded. TCRdb's table, derived via immunoSEQ multiplex PCR, lists solely in-frame clones and lacks some. Of hundreds of thousands of clones listed, roughly 98% are singletons. Material: naive CD8+ T cells sorted from blood. These receptors came from a man aged 25-45 years in good health.

The chain uses TRBV7-9 and TRBJ2-5, with 7 bases matching TRBD2. V was pared by 8 bases and J by 0 bases, with 3 bases of the junction left unmatched. The CDR3 loop spans 13 amino acids. Looked up from germline, CDR1 is SEHNR and CDR2 is FQNEAQ (reference sequence). CDR3 sequence: CASAGVNQETQYF. CDR3 bases: TGTGCCAGCGCGGGGGTAAACCAAGAGACCCAGTACTTC.

The J gene is TRBJ2-6, the V gene TRBV6-1; perhaps D is TRBD1 or TRBD2 (6 bases each). V was shortened by 3 bases and J by 2 bases, with 17 bases between the two germline ends. The CDR3 is 18 residues long. Germline CDR1 and CDR2: MNHNS and SASEGT. CDR3 in DNA: TGTGCCAGCAGTGAGGGGGGACAAACCCTGGCTGGGGCCAACGTCCTGACTTTC. Translated, it gives CASSEGGQTLAGANVLTF.

CDR3 nucleotides: TGTGCCAGTAGCCTTAGCGGGAGGGGATACGAGCAGTACTTC. Amino acids: CASSLSGRGYEQYF. The V call is TRBV19, the J call TRBJ2-7; TRBD2 matches 11 bases. Per the germline V gene, CDR1 is LNHDA and CDR2 is SQIVND (reference sequence). The CDR3 consists of 14 residues. V was pared by 6 bases and J by 4 bases, with 5 bases of the junction left unmatched.

J is TRBJ1-4 and V is TRBV6-6; 8 bases are shared with TRBD1. V shed 6 bases and J 7 bases; nucleotides not matched to a gene: 7. Germline loops: CDR1 MNHNY, CDR2 SVGAGI (reference sequence). CDR3 size: 14 residues. CDR3: CASSLTGAGEKLFF. The CDR3 DNA follows: TGTGCCAGCAGCTTGACAGGGGCGGGTGAAAAACTGTTTTTT.

This clone was recorded only once. The rearrangement uses TRBV7-6 and TRBJ2-3; the match to TRBD1 covers 8 bases. V shed 1 base and J 1 base; nucleotides not matched to a gene: 4. The CDR3 contains 16 residues. CDR1 and CDR2 (germline): SGHVS, FNYEAQ. The CDR3 here is CASSLEDRVGTDTQYF. CDR3 nucleotides: TGTGCCAGCAGCTTAGAGGACAGGGTCGGCACAGATACGCAGTATTTT. The whole variable domain, remainder taken from reference TRBV7-6 and TRBJ2-3, is GAGVSQSPRYKVTKRGQDVALRCDPISGHVSLYWYRQALGQGPEFLTYFNYEAQQDKSGLPNDRFSAERPEGSISTLTIQRTEQRDSAMYRCASSLEDRVGTDTQYFGPGTRLTVL.

The chain couples TRBV28 to TRBJ2-3; 10 bases agree with TRBD1. The ends lost 5 bases at V and 4 bases at J; junction bases unmatched: 12. The germline gives CDR1 MDHEN, CDR2 SYDVKM. CDR3 length: 17 residues. The CDR3 loop is CASSLFSGQGFADTQYF. As DNA, the CDR3 is TGTGCCAGCAGTCTATTCTCGGGACAGGGGTTTGCAGATACGCAGTATTTT.

The rearrangement joins TRBV10-1 to TRBJ2-2, with 8 bases aligning to TRBD2. The J segment lost 6 bases and the V segment lost 3 bases, leaving 3 bases of the junction unmatched. This CDR3 is built from 14 residues. Germline V lookup: CDR1 WNHNN, CDR2 SYGVQD (reference sequence). The CDR3: CASSDSGISGELFF. CDR3 DNA sequence: TGCGCCAGCAGTGATAGCGGGATCTCCGGGGAGCTGTTTTTT.

The V and J genes are TRBV29-1 and TRBJ2-7, with D perhaps matching TRBD2 (6 bases). V was pared by 7 bases and J by 4 bases, with 14 bases between. Germline V gives CDR1 SQVTM, CDR2 ANQGSEA. This CDR3 has 12 amino acids. The CDR3 region is CSARAGRYEQYF. For the CDR3, the DNA is TGCAGCGCCCGCGCAGGGAGGTACGAGCAGTACTTC.

The V gene is TRBV6-1, the J gene TRBJ2-1, with 9 bases identical to TRBD1. The germline CDR1 and CDR2 sequences are MNHNS and SASEGT. With V trimmed by 8 bases and J by 10 bases, 15 bases remained unmatched. The CDR3 is 15 residues long. Here the CDR3 reads CASFPGTGISEEQFF. The CDR3 nucleotides are TGTGCCAGCTTCCCCGGGACAGGGATATCGGAGGAGCAGTTCTTC.

The V and J genes are TRBV12-2 and TRBJ2-7; no DNA check was done on the table's D call, TRBD1. TRBV12-2 is a pseudogene. The CDR3 is 15 amino acids. The CDR3 DNA is TGTGCAAGTCGCTTAGAGGGGCGGATTTCCTACGAGCAGTACTTC. This encodes CASRLEGRISYEQYF.

This chain links TRBV29-1 with TRBJ2-1, with D maybe TRBD1 (5 bases). Trimming stripped 4 bases from V and 0 bases from J, with 10 bases between. Looked up from germline, CDR1 is SQVTM and CDR2 is ANQGSEA. This CDR3 has 14 residues. This chain's CDR3 is CSVGTFSSYNEQFF. In DNA form, the CDR3 reads TGCAGCGTTGGGACATTCAGCTCCTACAATGAGCAGTTCTTC.

The chain combines TRBV7-2 with TRBJ2-5; D is ambiguous. V gave up 5 bases and J gave up 2 bases, with 12 bases separating them. The CDR3 spans 14 residues. CDR1 and CDR2 from the germline V gene are SGHTA and FQGNSA. CDR3 in amino acids: CASSVSRSQETQYF. The CDR3 DNA reads as TGTGCCAGCAGCGTTAGCAGGAGTCAAGAGACCCAGTACTTC.

This clone was recorded only once. The chain uses TRBV5-3 and TRBJ2-7, with D possibly TRBD2 on 6 matching bases. TRBV5-3 is an ORF, and what it does is uncertain. V was trimmed by 4 bases and J by 5 bases, leaving 31 bases between them. CDR3 length: 19 residues. In DNA form, the CDR3 reads TGTGCCAGAAGCCCTCGAGGTAGTTGGAGGGAGGCTCGATTGAACGAGCAGTACTTC. This gives the protein CARSPRGSWREARLNEQYF.

The chain has TRBV10-3 and TRBJ2-1; possible D gene TRBD2, 5 bases. V lost 6 bases and J 0 bases, leaving 9 bases between the germline ends. The CDR3 consists of 14 residues. The germline V gene encodes CDR1 ENHRY and CDR2 SYGVKD. The CDR3 is CAISGKSSYNEQFF. The DNA of the CDR3 is TGTGCCATCAGCGGGAAGAGCTCCTACAATGAGCAGTTCTTC.

The rearrangement links TRBV11-1 to TRBJ1-1, with D possibly being TRBD1 (5 bases). This CDR3 spans 13 amino acids. Germline-derived CDR1 and CDR2 are SGHAT and FQDESV (reference sequence). V was pared by 5 bases and J by 1 base, with 8 bases between. This CDR3 reads CASSLGPNTEAFF. The CDR3 bases are TGTGCCAGCAGCCTGGGGCCGAACACTGAAGCTTTCTTT.

The chain has TRBV30 and TRBJ1-1; 7 bases are shared with TRBD1. The CDR3 runs to 13 residues. The germline gives CDR1 GTSNPN, CDR2 SVGIG (reference sequence). Trimming took 4 bases from V and 6 from J; bases not matched to a gene: 8. The CDR3 nucleotides read TGTGCCTGGAATCAGGGGGGCGGGGCTGAAGCTTTCTTT. It codes for CAWNQGGGAEAFF. Looking up the rest from reference TRBV30 and TRBJ1-1 gives the full variable domain: SQTIHQWPATLVQPVGSPLSLECTVEGTSNPNLYWYRQAAGRGLQLLFYSVGIGQISSEVPQNLSASRPQDRQFILSSKKLLLSDSGFYLCAWNQGGGAEAFFGQGTRLTVV.

The chain employs TRBV7-9 and TRBJ1-1; D uncertain. The CDR3 loop spans 13 amino acids. Trimming removed 1 base at V and 7 bases at J, with 10 bases between. The germline CDR1 and CDR2 sequences are SEHNR and FQNEAQ (reference sequence). The CDR3 nucleotides are TGTGCCAGCAGCTTAGAGGGATTCGATGAAGCTTTCTTT. Protein sequence: CASSLEGFDEAFF.

The V call is TRBV27, the J call TRBJ2-3; possibly TRBD2 for D (5 bases). V was shortened by 5 bases and J by 5 bases, with 11 bases between the two germline ends. The CDR3 extends over 13 amino acids. Germline CDR1 is MNHEY and CDR2 is SMNVEV (reference sequence). This CDR3 is CASSGLRVDTQYF. In DNA, the CDR3 is TGTGCCAGCAGTGGCTTGAGGGTAGATACGCAGTATTTT.

This clone was counted a single time. The chain links TRBV23-1 to TRBJ2-7; 8 bases line up with TRBD2. TRBV23-1 is an ORF, and what it does is uncertain. The CDR3 extends over 20 amino acids. J was trimmed by 2 bases and V by 2 bases; bases with no gene match: 20. The CDR3 bases are TGCGCCAGCAGTCAACTCCCCCAGGGCGGGAGGACCTCGAAGACCTACGAGCAGTACTTC. Translated: CASSQLPQGGRTSKTYEQYF.

The rearrangement joins TRBV2 to TRBJ2-3; perhaps TRBD1 as D (6 bases). Per the germline V gene, CDR1 is SNHLY and CDR2 is FYNNEI. The CDR3 is made up of 16 amino acids. The V gene lost 3 bases and the J gene lost 5 bases, with 18 bases spanning the gap. CDR3 nucleotide sequence: TGTGCCAGCAGTGACTCCAGGGGTATAGGGGGAGATACGCAGTATTTT. This translates into CASSDSRGIGGDTQYF. Looking up the rest from reference TRBV2 and TRBJ2-3 gives the full variable domain: EPEVTQTPSHQVTQMGQEVILRCVPISNHLYFYWYRQILGQKVEFLVSFYNNEISEKSEIFDDQFSVERPDGSNFTLKIRSTKLEDSAMYFCASSDSRGIGGDTQYFGPGTRLTVL.

The chain joins TRBV28 to TRBJ2-1, with TRBD2 matching over 11 bases. Unmatched junction bases numbered 10, after V lost 4 bases and J lost 8 bases. This CDR3 spans 16 amino acids. CDR1 MDHEN and CDR2 SYDVKM come from the germline V gene. The DNA for the CDR3 is TGTGCCAGCAGTTCCCTACTAGCGGGAGACGCCTATGAGCAGTTCTTC. Translated, it gives CASSSLLAGDAYEQFF.

This chain links TRBV4-2 with TRBJ2-7, with a weak D call TRBD1 (6 bases). V was trimmed by 0 bases and J by 1 base, leaving 13 bases between them. Germline CDR1 reads LGHNA; CDR2 reads YNFKEQ. The CDR3 has 16 residues. Here the CDR3 reads CASSQEAQGASYEQYF. The CDR3 nucleotides are TGTGCCAGCAGCCAAGAGGCACAGGGAGCTTCCTACGAGCAGTACTTC.

The chain uses TRBV6-1 and TRBJ2-7; D gene unclear. Germline V gene lookup returns CDR1 MNHNS and CDR2 SASEGT. V was trimmed by 4 bases and J by 6 bases, leaving 4 bases between them. CDR3 length: 10 amino acids. CDR3 loop: CASSGAEQYF. The DNA of the CDR3 is TGTGCCAGCAGTGGCGCCGAGCAGTACTTC.

The chain recombines TRBV10-3 with TRBJ2-1; TRBD2 is a possible D gene (6 bases). The CDR3 has 17 residues. The germline V and J ends were trimmed by 7 bases and 0 bases, with 19 bases remaining between them. The V gene's germline CDR1 is ENHRY and CDR2 SYGVKD. CDR3 sequence: CAITDHVGGSSYNEQFF. DNA of the CDR3: TGTGCCATCACTGACCATGTGGGGGGAAGCTCCTACAATGAGCAGTTCTTC.

This rearrangement joins TRBV25-1 to TRBJ1-1; possibly TRBD1 for D (5 bases). V was shortened by 1 base and J by 6 bases, with 15 bases between the two germline ends. Germline V gives CDR1 MGHDK, CDR2 SYGVNS. The CDR3 totals 15 residues. CDR3 coding DNA: TGTGCCAGCAGTGAATCCGGCGCACAGGTTTCTGAAGCTTTCTTT. Its translation: CASSESGAQVSEAFF.

V gene TRBV19 combines with J gene TRBJ1-1; D possibly corresponds to TRBD1 (6 bases). The CDR3 is 17 amino acids. Germline lookup yields CDR1 LNHDA and CDR2 SQIVND (reference sequence). Trimming stripped 8 bases from V and 0 bases from J, with 22 bases between. The DNA for the CDR3 is TGTGCCAGTCTCCCAGGGGAAGGCGCCCCAATGAACACTGAAGCTTTCTTT. It yields the protein CASLPGEGAPMNTEAFF.

The V call is TRBV7-2, the J call TRBJ2-7; 12 positions agree with TRBD2. This CDR3 region has 16 residues. J gave up 6 bases and V 5 bases, and 11 bases lay outside the gene matches. Germline lookup yields CDR1 SGHTA and CDR2 FQGNSA. The CDR3 bases are TGTGCCAGCAGCCCCAGACTAGCGGGAGTCTATTCCGAGCAGTACTTC. Translated, it gives CASSPRLAGVYSEQYF.

The CDR3 nucleotides are TGTGCCAGTAGTATCGGGTATACTGAAGCTTTCTTT. It translates to CASSIGYTEAFF. The gene calls are TRBV19 and TRBJ1-1; D ambiguous. V was clipped by 3 bases and J by 5 bases, with 7 bases between them. This CDR3 has 12 amino acids. Germline V gene sequence: CDR1 LNHDA, CDR2 SQIVND (reference sequence).

The V call is TRBV7-6, the J call TRBJ2-7; D may be TRBD2 (6 bases). Germline V gene sequence: CDR1 SGHVS, CDR2 FNYEAQ. V lost 3 bases and J 1 base, leaving 13 bases between the germline ends. The CDR3 contains 15 residues. CDR3 sequence reads: CASSFSGEDSYEQYF. The CDR3 nucleotides are TGTGCCAGCAGCTTTTCGGGGGAGGATTCCTACGAGCAGTACTTC.

The table lists this clone with a count of one. The chain's CDR3 is CASRSGGKLFF. DNA for the CDR3: TGTGCCAGCAGATCCGGAGGAAAACTGTTTTTT. V and J are TRBV27 and TRBJ1-4; the D is unclear. CDR1 is MNHEY, CDR2 SMNVEV, per germline (reference sequence). Deletions cut 6 bases from V and 10 bases from J, with 9 bases between. This CDR3 comprises 11 residues.

This chain connects TRBV2 to TRBJ2-5, with D maybe TRBD1 (6 bases). The V gene's germline CDR1 is SNHLY and CDR2 FYNNEI. V was trimmed by 9 bases and J by 2 bases, leaving 13 bases between them. The CDR3 has 13 amino acids. CDR3 sequence reads: CARENREQETQYF. The DNA for the CDR3 is TGTGCCAGAGAAAACAGGGAGCAAGAGACCCAGTACTTC.

This chain connects TRBV30 to TRBJ2-7; D gene unclear. Germline assignment: CDR1 GTSNPN and CDR2 SVGIG (reference sequence). Trimming shortened V by 5 bases and J by 2 bases, and 10 bases separated the two germline ends. The CDR3 consists of 12 residues. CDR3 in amino acids: CAWLTAAYEQYF. CDR3 sequence (DNA): TGTGCCTGGCTGACGGCTGCCTACGAGCAGTACTTC.